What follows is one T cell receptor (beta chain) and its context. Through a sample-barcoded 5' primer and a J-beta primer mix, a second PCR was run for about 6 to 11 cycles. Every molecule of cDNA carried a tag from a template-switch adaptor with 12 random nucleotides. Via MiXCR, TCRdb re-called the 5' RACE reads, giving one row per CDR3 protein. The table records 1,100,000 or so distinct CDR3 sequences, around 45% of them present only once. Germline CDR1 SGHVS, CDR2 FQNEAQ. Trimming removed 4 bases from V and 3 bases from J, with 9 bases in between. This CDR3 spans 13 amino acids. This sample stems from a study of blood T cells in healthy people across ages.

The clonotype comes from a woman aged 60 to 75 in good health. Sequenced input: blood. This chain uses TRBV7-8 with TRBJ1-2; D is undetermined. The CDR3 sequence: CASSSSDYYGYTF. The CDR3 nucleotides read TGTGCCAGCAGCTCCTCGGACTACTATGGCTACACCTTC.